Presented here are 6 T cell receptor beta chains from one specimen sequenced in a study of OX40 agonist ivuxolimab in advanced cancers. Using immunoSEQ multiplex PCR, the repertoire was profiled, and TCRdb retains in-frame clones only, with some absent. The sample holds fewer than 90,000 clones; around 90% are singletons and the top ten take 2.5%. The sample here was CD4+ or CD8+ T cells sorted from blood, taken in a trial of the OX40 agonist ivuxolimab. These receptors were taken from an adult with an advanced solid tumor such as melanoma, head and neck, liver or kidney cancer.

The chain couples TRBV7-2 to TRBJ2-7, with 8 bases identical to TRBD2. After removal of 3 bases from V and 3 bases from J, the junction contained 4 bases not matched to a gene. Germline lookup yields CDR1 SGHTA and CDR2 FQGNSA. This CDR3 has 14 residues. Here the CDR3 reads CASSFLAGNYEQYF. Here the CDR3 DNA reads TGTGCCAGCAGCTTTTTAGCGGGGAACTACGAGCAGTACTTC.

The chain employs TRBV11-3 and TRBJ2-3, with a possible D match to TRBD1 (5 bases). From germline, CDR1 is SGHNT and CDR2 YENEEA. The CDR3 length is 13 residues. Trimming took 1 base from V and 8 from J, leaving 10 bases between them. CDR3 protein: CASSLVGAGTQYF. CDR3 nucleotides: TGTGCCAGCAGCTTAGTAGGGGCTGGTACGCAGTATTTT.

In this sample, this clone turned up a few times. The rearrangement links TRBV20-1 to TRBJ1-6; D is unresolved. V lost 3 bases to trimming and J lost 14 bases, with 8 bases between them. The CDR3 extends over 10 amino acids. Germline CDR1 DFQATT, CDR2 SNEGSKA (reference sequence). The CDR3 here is CSARLLALHF. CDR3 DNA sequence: TGCAGTGCTAGGCTGCTAGCCCTCCACTTT.

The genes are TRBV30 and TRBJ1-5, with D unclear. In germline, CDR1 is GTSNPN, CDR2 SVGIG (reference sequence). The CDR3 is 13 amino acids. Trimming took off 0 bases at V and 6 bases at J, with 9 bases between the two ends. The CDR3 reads CAWSVQISQPQHF. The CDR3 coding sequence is TGTGCCTGGAGTGTACAGATTTCTCAGCCCCAGCATTTT.

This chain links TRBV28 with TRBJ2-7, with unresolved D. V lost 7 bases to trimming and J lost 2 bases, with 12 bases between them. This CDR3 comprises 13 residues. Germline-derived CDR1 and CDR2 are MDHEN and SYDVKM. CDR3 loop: CASTDGLTYEQYF. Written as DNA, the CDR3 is TGTGCCAGCACTGACGGCCTCACCTACGAGCAGTACTTC.

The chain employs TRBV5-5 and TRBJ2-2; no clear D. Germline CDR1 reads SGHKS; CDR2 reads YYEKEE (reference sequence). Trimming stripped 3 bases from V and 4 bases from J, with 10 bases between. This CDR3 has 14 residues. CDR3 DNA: TGTGCCAGCAGCTCCTCGTGGTTCACCGGGGAGCTGTTTTTT. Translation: CASSSSWFTGELFF.